This TCR beta chain derives from a study of cytomegalovirus exposure and HLA in healthy donors. As for this clone: The antigen remains unidentified.

PCR was performed using 60 Vbeta and 13 Jbeta primers. TCRdb's copy holds only in-frame clones and misses some; the assay was immunoSEQ multiplex PCR. The profile covers about 230,000 clones, with approximately 84% appearing a single time and 0.5% to 0.7% taken by the ten largest. Although they were nominally healthy when sampled, donors likely had unrecorded immune exposures. General observations from the study: Most of the CMV-associated TCR beta chains (in a later analysis) appeared to be HLA-restricted. Later analysis demonstrated an association between a missense DCLRE1C variant and TCR beta V- and J-gene trimming.

Sequencing used PBMCs. This clonotype originated in a woman aged 40 to 49 in good health and CMV-seronegative.

The CDR3 sequence: CTSSPGLADTDTQYF. CDR3 bases: TGCACCAGCAGCCCGGGACTAGCGGACACAGATACGCAGTATTTT. The V gene is TRBV1, the J gene TRBJ2-3; TRBD2 is the table's D call and was not checked against the DNA. TRBV1 is a pseudogene segment. The CDR3 has 15 amino acids.